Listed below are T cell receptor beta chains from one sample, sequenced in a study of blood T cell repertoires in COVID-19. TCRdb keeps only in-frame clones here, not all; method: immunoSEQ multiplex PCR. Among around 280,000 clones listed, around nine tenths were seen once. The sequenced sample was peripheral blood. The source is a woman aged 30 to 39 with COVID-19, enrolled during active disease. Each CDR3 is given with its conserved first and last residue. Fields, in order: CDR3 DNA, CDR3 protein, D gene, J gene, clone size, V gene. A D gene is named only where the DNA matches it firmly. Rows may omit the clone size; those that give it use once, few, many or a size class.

cdr3_nt: TGCGCCACCCAGGGGATTGGCACTGAAGCTTTCTTT
cdr3_aa: CATQGIGTEAFF
d_call: NA
j_call: TRBJ1-1
clone_size: NA
v_call: TRBV10-2

cdr3_nt: TGTGCCAGCAGCCTCACCGGGGTTGGCTACACCTTC
cdr3_aa: CASSLTGVGYTF
d_call: NA
j_call: TRBJ1-2
clone_size: NA
v_call: TRBV12-3/TRBV12-4

cdr3_nt: TGTGCCAGCAGCTTATTGGGGACAACAGATACGCAGTATTTT
cdr3_aa: CASSLLGTTDTQYF
d_call: NA
j_call: TRBJ2-3
clone_size: NA
v_call: TRBV7-3

cdr3_nt: TGTGCCAGTAGTACCGGGACTAGGTTCACCGGGGAGCTGTTTTTT
cdr3_aa: CASSTGTRFTGELFF
d_call: TRBD2
j_call: TRBJ2-2
clone_size: NA
v_call: TRBV19

cdr3_nt: TGTGCCAGCAGCGCACGACTAGCCTCCTACGAGCAGTACTTC
cdr3_aa: CASSARLASYEQYF
d_call: TRBD2
j_call: TRBJ2-7
clone_size: NA
v_call: TRBV9

cdr3_nt: TGTGCCAGCACCTTTAGCGGGAGGGAGACCCAGTACTTC
cdr3_aa: CASTFSGRETQYF
d_call: TRBD2
j_call: TRBJ2-5
clone_size: NA
v_call: TRBV2

cdr3_nt: TGTGCCTGGAGTGTAGTCGGGGAGCAGTACTTC
cdr3_aa: CAWSVVGEQYF
d_call: NA
j_call: TRBJ2-7
clone_size: NA
v_call: TRBV30

cdr3_nt: TGCGCCAGCAGCCAAGGATTGGGGGGTGGGCGGAACATTCAGTACTTC
cdr3_aa: CASSQGLGGGRNIQYF
d_call: NA
j_call: TRBJ2-4
clone_size: NA
v_call: TRBV4-3

cdr3_nt: TGTGCCAGCAGGGACAGACAGGGGACCTACGAGCAGTACTTC
cdr3_aa: CASRDRQGTYEQYF
d_call: TRBD1
j_call: TRBJ2-7
clone_size: NA
v_call: TRBV27

cdr3_nt: TGTGCCAGCAGTTTGCAGGGGGTGAACACCGGGGAGCTGTTTTTT
cdr3_aa: CASSLQGVNTGELFF
d_call: TRBD1
j_call: TRBJ2-2
clone_size: few
v_call: TRBV28

cdr3_nt: TGTGCCAGCAGCTTAGGGACAGGGCAATCCACCATATATTTT
cdr3_aa: CASSLGTGQSTIYF
d_call: TRBD1
j_call: TRBJ1-3
clone_size: once
v_call: TRBV7-6

cdr3_nt: TGTGCCAGCAGCTCCCCCAGCCGGGGCGAGCAGTACTTC
cdr3_aa: CASSSPSRGEQYF
d_call: NA
j_call: TRBJ2-7
clone_size: once
v_call: TRBV7-9

cdr3_nt: TGCAGTGCTAGTTGGACTAGTCACTCCTACGAGCAGTACTTC
cdr3_aa: CSASWTSHSYEQYF
d_call: TRBD2
j_call: TRBJ2-7
clone_size: NA
v_call: TRBV20-1

cdr3_nt: TGTGCCAGCAGCTTAGGTGGGACTAGCGTCCGGGAGAAGACCCAGTACTTC
cdr3_aa: CASSLGGTSVREKTQYF
d_call: TRBD2
j_call: TRBJ2-5
clone_size: NA
v_call: TRBV7-9

cdr3_nt: TGTGCCAGCAGCCCCCAGGTTGAATCCTACGAGCAGTACTTC
cdr3_aa: CASSPQVESYEQYF
d_call: NA
j_call: TRBJ2-7
clone_size: NA
v_call: TRBV3-1/TRBV3-2

cdr3_nt: TGTGCCAGCTCACCCCCGAATCAGCCCCAGCATTTT
cdr3_aa: CASSPPNQPQHF
d_call: NA
j_call: TRBJ1-5
clone_size: NA
v_call: TRBV18

cdr3_nt: TGCGCCAGCAGTGAGGCAGGGGTACCCTACGAGCAGTACTTC
cdr3_aa: CASSEAGVPYEQYF
d_call: NA
j_call: TRBJ2-7
clone_size: NA
v_call: TRBV10-1

cdr3_nt: TGTGCCAGCAATGCGAACCTAGATACGCAGTATTTT
cdr3_aa: CASNANLDTQYF
d_call: NA
j_call: TRBJ2-3
clone_size: NA
v_call: TRBV6-5

cdr3_nt: TGTGCCAGCAGTTACTCTAGGGGCTCCTACGAGCAGTACTTC
cdr3_aa: CASSYSRGSYEQYF
d_call: NA
j_call: TRBJ2-7
clone_size: NA
v_call: TRBV6-5

cdr3_nt: TGTGCTAGTGGTCAACCAGTGCCAGAAACCAAAAACATTCAGTACTTC
cdr3_aa: CASGQPVPETKNIQYF
d_call: NA
j_call: TRBJ2-4
clone_size: NA
v_call: TRBV12-5

cdr3_nt: TGTGCCAGCAGCCCACTAGCGGGTCCCACAGATACGCAGTATTTT
cdr3_aa: CASSPLAGPTDTQYF
d_call: TRBD2
j_call: TRBJ2-3
clone_size: NA
v_call: TRBV6-4

cdr3_nt: TGTGCCAGCAGCCACCGAATAGTGAAGGGCTACACCTTC
cdr3_aa: CASSHRIVKGYTF
d_call: NA
j_call: TRBJ1-2
clone_size: NA
v_call: TRBV14

cdr3_nt: TGTGCCTGGAGTGGGACAGGGTCCTTCACAGATACGCAGTATTTT
cdr3_aa: CAWSGTGSFTDTQYF
d_call: TRBD1
j_call: TRBJ2-3
clone_size: NA
v_call: TRBV30

cdr3_nt: TGTGCCAGCAGTGAAAGGGGAGGGCCCTACAATGAGCAGTTCTTC
cdr3_aa: CASSERGGPYNEQFF
d_call: TRBD2
j_call: TRBJ2-1
clone_size: NA
v_call: TRBV25-1

cdr3_nt: TGCAGCGCCCAAGACAGAATGAACACTGAAGCTTTCTTT
cdr3_aa: CSAQDRMNTEAFF
d_call: NA
j_call: TRBJ1-1
clone_size: NA
v_call: TRBV29-1

cdr3_nt: TGTGCCAGCAGCGTAGTGACAGGGGACCGCAATGAGCAGTTCTTC
cdr3_aa: CASSVVTGDRNEQFF
d_call: TRBD1
j_call: TRBJ2-1
clone_size: once
v_call: TRBV9

cdr3_nt: TGTGCTGCTAGCGGGAATTACGAGCAGTACTTC
cdr3_aa: CAASGNYEQYF
d_call: TRBD2
j_call: TRBJ2-7
clone_size: once
v_call: TRBV30

cdr3_nt: TGTGCCAGCAGCTTAAACGGGGGACTAGCGGGTTACAATGAGCAGTTCTTC
cdr3_aa: CASSLNGGLAGYNEQFF
d_call: TRBD2
j_call: TRBJ2-1
clone_size: NA
v_call: TRBV7-2

cdr3_nt: TGTGCCAGCAGGCCCGGACAGGGCACTTCCTATAATTCACCCCTCCACTTT
cdr3_aa: CASRPGQGTSYNSPLHF
d_call: TRBD1
j_call: TRBJ1-6
clone_size: NA
v_call: TRBV28

cdr3_nt: TGTGCCAGCAGCACAGGGGTAAAGGGCACAGATACGCAGTATTTT
cdr3_aa: CASSTGVKGTDTQYF
d_call: TRBD1
j_call: TRBJ2-3
clone_size: NA
v_call: TRBV27

cdr3_nt: TGTGCCAGCAGCTTGGCTAGCAAAGGGGAGACCCAGTACTTC
cdr3_aa: CASSLASKGETQYF
d_call: NA
j_call: TRBJ2-5
clone_size: NA
v_call: TRBV5-4

cdr3_nt: TGCGCCAGCAGCGTCCCGACCGGGACAGGGGCTGAAGCTTTCTTT
cdr3_aa: CASSVPTGTGAEAFF
d_call: TRBD1
j_call: TRBJ1-1
clone_size: NA
v_call: TRBV4-1

cdr3_nt: TGTGCCAGCAGCGAGAGGGGAAACACCATATATTTT
cdr3_aa: CASSERGNTIYF
d_call: NA
j_call: TRBJ1-3
clone_size: NA
v_call: TRBV6-5

cdr3_nt: TGCAGCGTGGACCGGGGTTATGGCTACACCTTC
cdr3_aa: CSVDRGYGYTF
d_call: NA
j_call: TRBJ1-2
clone_size: NA
v_call: TRBV29-1

cdr3_nt: TGTGCCAGCAGCCTAAAACAGGGTCTAGTCGCTGAAGCTTTCTTT
cdr3_aa: CASSLKQGLVAEAFF
d_call: NA
j_call: TRBJ1-1
clone_size: NA
v_call: TRBV7-2

cdr3_nt: TGTGCCAGCAGTGCAGGGCGGTTCGGCTACACCTTC
cdr3_aa: CASSAGRFGYTF
d_call: NA
j_call: TRBJ1-2
clone_size: once
v_call: TRBV25-1

cdr3_nt: TGCGCCAGCAGCTTTCGCGGGGCACACGAGCAGTACTTC
cdr3_aa: CASSFRGAHEQYF
d_call: NA
j_call: TRBJ2-7
clone_size: few
v_call: TRBV5-1

cdr3_nt: TGTGCCAGCAGCCTACAAGCAGGGGCTGGGGCCAACGTCCTGACTTTC
cdr3_aa: CASSLQAGAGANVLTF
d_call: NA
j_call: TRBJ2-6
clone_size: NA
v_call: TRBV7-6

cdr3_nt: TGTGCCAGCAGCCCAGGGACAGGGATTCGACGAGAGACCCAGTACTTC
cdr3_aa: CASSPGTGIRRETQYF
d_call: TRBD1
j_call: TRBJ2-5
clone_size: NA
v_call: TRBV5-4

cdr3_nt: TGTGCCAGCAGTTCATCCGACACCCATCAGCCCCAGCATTTT
cdr3_aa: CASSSSDTHQPQHF
d_call: NA
j_call: TRBJ1-5
clone_size: NA
v_call: TRBV27

cdr3_nt: TGTGCCAGCAGCTCGGGTTATAATTCACCCCTCCACTTT
cdr3_aa: CASSSGYNSPLHF
d_call: NA
j_call: TRBJ1-6
clone_size: NA
v_call: TRBV2

cdr3_nt: TGTGCCAGCAGCGCCCCTGGGGGGAGTACCGAGCAGTACTTC
cdr3_aa: CASSAPGGSTEQYF
d_call: NA
j_call: TRBJ2-7
clone_size: NA
v_call: TRBV14

cdr3_nt: TGTGCCAGCAGCCAACATACTATCGGGGAGCTGTTTTTT
cdr3_aa: CASSQHTIGELFF
d_call: NA
j_call: TRBJ2-2
clone_size: NA
v_call: TRBV7-9

cdr3_nt: TGTGCCAGCAGCCCGGCGGTGGAGCAGTTCTTC
cdr3_aa: CASSPAVEQFF
d_call: NA
j_call: TRBJ2-1
clone_size: NA
v_call: TRBV7-9

cdr3_nt: TGTGCCAGCAGCCTGACAGGGGCAACTAATGAAAAACTGTTTTTT
cdr3_aa: CASSLTGATNEKLFF
d_call: TRBD1
j_call: TRBJ1-4
clone_size: NA
v_call: TRBV28

cdr3_nt: TGTGCCACCTCACAACTTACGGACAGGGGTTCGCCTAACTATGGCTACACCTTC
cdr3_aa: CATSQLTDRGSPNYGYTF
d_call: TRBD1
j_call: TRBJ1-2
clone_size: NA
v_call: TRBV19

cdr3_nt: TGTGCCATCAGTGATAGCCCCGGGACAGGGGTGAGCAAATACTCCTACAATGAGCAGTTCTTC
cdr3_aa: CAISDSPGTGVSKYSYNEQFF
d_call: TRBD1
j_call: TRBJ2-1
clone_size: NA
v_call: TRBV10-3

cdr3_nt: TGTGCCAGCAAAAACTCCGGGACAGGGGTGGCCGGGGAGCTGTTTTTT
cdr3_aa: CASKNSGTGVAGELFF
d_call: TRBD1
j_call: TRBJ2-2
clone_size: NA
v_call: TRBV19

cdr3_nt: TGTGCCAGCAGCCCGCAGGGGGGACAGTCCTACGAGCAGTACTTC
cdr3_aa: CASSPQGGQSYEQYF
d_call: NA
j_call: TRBJ2-7
clone_size: NA
v_call: TRBV7-8

cdr3_nt: TGTGCCAGCAGCTTGGACCCGACTTATGGCTACACCTTC
cdr3_aa: CASSLDPTYGYTF
d_call: NA
j_call: TRBJ1-2
clone_size: NA
v_call: TRBV5-5

cdr3_nt: TGTGCCAGTACACCGGGACTAACCTACAATGAGCAGTTCTTC
cdr3_aa: CASTPGLTYNEQFF
d_call: TRBD2
j_call: TRBJ2-1
clone_size: NA
v_call: TRBV19

cdr3_nt: TGTGCCAGCAGCTTAGTGGGGGGATACTCTGGAAACACCATATATTTT
cdr3_aa: CASSLVGGYSGNTIYF
d_call: NA
j_call: TRBJ1-3
clone_size: NA
v_call: TRBV11-2

cdr3_nt: TGTGCCAGCAGCTTAACAGGCTCTGGGGCCAACGTCCTGACTTTC
cdr3_aa: CASSLTGSGANVLTF
d_call: NA
j_call: TRBJ2-6
clone_size: NA
v_call: TRBV5-4

cdr3_nt: TGTGCCAGCTCACCACAAAGCGCGAACACCGGGGAGCTGTTTTTT
cdr3_aa: CASSPQSANTGELFF
d_call: NA
j_call: TRBJ2-2
clone_size: NA
v_call: TRBV18

cdr3_nt: TGTGCCTGGAGTTTTTGGCAGGAGGCCTACGAGCAGTACTTC
cdr3_aa: CAWSFWQEAYEQYF
d_call: NA
j_call: TRBJ2-7
clone_size: once
v_call: TRBV30

cdr3_nt: TGTGCCAGCAGTCCCTGGACAGGGGGCACAGATACGCAGTATTTT
cdr3_aa: CASSPWTGGTDTQYF
d_call: TRBD1
j_call: TRBJ2-3
clone_size: NA
v_call: TRBV28

cdr3_nt: TGTGCCAGCAGTGAAGAATGGCGGTTAAGAAACACCATATATTTT
cdr3_aa: CASSEEWRLRNTIYF
d_call: NA
j_call: TRBJ1-3
clone_size: NA
v_call: TRBV6-1

cdr3_nt: TGTGCCACCACCAGGGGGCATAGCAATCAGCCCCAGCATTTT
cdr3_aa: CATTRGHSNQPQHF
d_call: TRBD1
j_call: TRBJ1-5
clone_size: NA
v_call: TRBV6-5

cdr3_nt: TGTGCCAGCAGCGTAGGAGGGATAAACACCATATATTTT
cdr3_aa: CASSVGGINTIYF
d_call: NA
j_call: TRBJ1-3
clone_size: NA
v_call: TRBV9

cdr3_nt: TGCGCCAGCAGCGCCTTTGGGGGCGGCTACGAGCAGTACTTC
cdr3_aa: CASSAFGGGYEQYF
d_call: NA
j_call: TRBJ2-7
clone_size: NA
v_call: TRBV10-2